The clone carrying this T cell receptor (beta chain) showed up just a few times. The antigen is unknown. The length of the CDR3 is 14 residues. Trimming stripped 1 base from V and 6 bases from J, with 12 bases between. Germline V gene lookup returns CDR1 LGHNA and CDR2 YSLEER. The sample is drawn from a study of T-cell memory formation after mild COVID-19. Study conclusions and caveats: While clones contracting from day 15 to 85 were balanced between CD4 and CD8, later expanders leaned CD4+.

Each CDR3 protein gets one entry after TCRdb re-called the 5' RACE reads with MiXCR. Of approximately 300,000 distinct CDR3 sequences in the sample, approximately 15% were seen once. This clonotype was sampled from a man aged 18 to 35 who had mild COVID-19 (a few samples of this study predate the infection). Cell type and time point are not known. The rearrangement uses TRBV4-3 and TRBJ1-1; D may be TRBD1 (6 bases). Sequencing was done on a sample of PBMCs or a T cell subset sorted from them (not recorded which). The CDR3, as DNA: TGCGCCAGCAGCCAAGGGCGGGGGCTGGCTGAAGCTTTCTTT. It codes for CASSQGRGLAEAFF.